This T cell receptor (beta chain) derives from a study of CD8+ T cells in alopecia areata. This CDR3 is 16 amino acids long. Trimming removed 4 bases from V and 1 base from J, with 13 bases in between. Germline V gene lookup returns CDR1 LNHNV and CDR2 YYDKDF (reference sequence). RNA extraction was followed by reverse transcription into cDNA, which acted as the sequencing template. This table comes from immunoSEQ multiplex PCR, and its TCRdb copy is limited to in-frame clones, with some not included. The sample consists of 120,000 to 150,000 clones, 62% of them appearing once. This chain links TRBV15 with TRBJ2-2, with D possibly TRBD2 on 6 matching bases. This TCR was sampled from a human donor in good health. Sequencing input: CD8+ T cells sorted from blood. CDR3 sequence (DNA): TGTGCCACCAGCACTGAGACGGGGGTGAACACCGGGGAGCTGTTTTTT. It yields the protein CATSTETGVNTGELFF.